These T cell receptor beta chains were read from a single sample in a study of STAT5B mutations in CD4+ large granular lymphocyte leukemia. Sequencing used immunoSEQ multiplex PCR; TCRdb keeps in-frame clones, though not all of them. The sample yields tens of thousands of clones, roughly 79% seen once. Sequencing input: CD4+ T cells from blood buffy coats. The source is a human donor in good health. Both conserved end residues are part of each CDR3. The order of the fields is V gene, J gene, D gene, clone size, CDR3 protein, CDR3 DNA. D genes are given only for firm matches. Only some rows state a clone size, as once, few, many or a class for expanded clones.

>TRBV5-5|TRBJ2-5|-|-
CASSFSSQETQYF
TGTGCCAGCAGCTTCTCCTCCCAAGAGACCCAGTACTTC
>TRBV6-1|TRBJ1-6|-|few
CASSEGHSYNSPLHF
TGTGCCAGCAGTGAAGGGCACTCCTATAATTCACCCCTCCACTTT
>TRBV7-9|TRBJ1-2|-|-
CASSLVSRSGYTF
TGTGCCAGCAGCTTAGTAAGTAGGAGTGGCTACACCTTC
>TRBV5-8|TRBJ2-1|TRBD2|-
CASSFSGGSYNEQFF
TGTGCCAGCAGCTTTAGCGGGGGATCCTACAATGAGCAGTTCTTC
>TRBV4-3|TRBJ1-2|-|-
CASSQDIRAVYGYTF
TGCGCCAGCAGCCAAGATATAAGGGCTGTCTATGGCTACACCTTC
>TRBV5-1|TRBJ1-4|-|-
CASSPGVNEKLFF
TGCGCCAGCAGCCCGGGCGTTAATGAAAAACTGTTTTTT
>TRBV6-1|TRBJ1-5|-|few
CASSDVLTQPQHF
TGTGCCAGCAGTGATGTGTTGACTCAGCCCCAGCATTTT
>TRBV9|TRBJ1-3|-|-
CASSGYRDSGNTIYF
TGTGCCAGCAGCGGATACAGAGACTCTGGAAACACCATATATTTT
>TRBV5-4|TRBJ1-4|-|-
CASSFRGTNEKLFF
TGTGCCAGCAGCTTCAGGGGCACAAATGAAAAACTGTTTTTT
>TRBV19|TRBJ1-4|TRBD1|-
CASSITGATNEKLFF
TGTGCCAGTAGTATTACAGGGGCAACTAATGAAAAACTGTTTTTT